This paragraph covers one T cell receptor beta chain sequence. The target antigen is unknown. The CDR3 extends over 14 amino acids. With 7 bases clipped from V and 1 base from J, the junction kept 6 bases outside the gene matches. Per germline, CDR1 MNHEY and CDR2 SMNVEV (reference sequence). The sample originates from a study of T cells in tuberculosis. Study information: In South Africa, adults with active tuberculosis were compared with IGRA-negative and latently infected IGRA-positive adolescents.

Some clones are missing from TCRdb's copy, which holds only in-frame ones; the method was immunoSEQ multiplex PCR. This sample carries 37,000 or so clones, roughly 93% of them seen once, and the ten largest clones take about an eighth. Study-level findings and limits: A GMM-specific repertoire classifier reached roughly 87% accuracy, AUROC about 0.87. GMM-specific TCRs were nearer to active tuberculosis alpha repertoires, suggesting expansion.

Each clinical donor contributed on average approximately 99,000 T cells from unsorted cryopreserved PBMC. The source is a donor between 10 and 35 years old with latent tuberculosis or without tuberculosis infection. Some clones in this sample may be carry-over from other donors' samples. The rearrangement links TRBV27 to TRBJ1-1; 7 nucleotides line up with TRBD1. Source material: PBMCs. The CDR3 protein is CASTFRQGNTEAFF. The CDR3 DNA sequence: TGTGCCAGCACGTTCAGACAGGGGAACACTGAAGCTTTCTTT.